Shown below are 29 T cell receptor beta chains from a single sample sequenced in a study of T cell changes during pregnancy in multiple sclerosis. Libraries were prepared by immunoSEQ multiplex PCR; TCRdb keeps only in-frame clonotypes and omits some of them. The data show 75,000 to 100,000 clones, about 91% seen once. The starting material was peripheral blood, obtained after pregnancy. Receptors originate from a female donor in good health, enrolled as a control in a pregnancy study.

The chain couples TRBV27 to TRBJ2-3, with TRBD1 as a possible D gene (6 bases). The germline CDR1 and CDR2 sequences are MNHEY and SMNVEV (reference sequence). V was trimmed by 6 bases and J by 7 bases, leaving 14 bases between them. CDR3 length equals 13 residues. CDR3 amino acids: CASSRDTPNTQYF. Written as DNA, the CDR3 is TGTGCCAGCAGCCGGGACACACCGAATACGCAGTATTTT.

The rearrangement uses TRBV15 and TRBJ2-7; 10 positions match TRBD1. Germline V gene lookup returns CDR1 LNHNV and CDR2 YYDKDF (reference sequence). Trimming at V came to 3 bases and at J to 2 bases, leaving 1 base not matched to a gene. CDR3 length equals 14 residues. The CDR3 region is CATSRDRGAYEQYF. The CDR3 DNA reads TGTGCCACCAGCAGGGACAGGGGGGCCTACGAGCAGTACTTC.

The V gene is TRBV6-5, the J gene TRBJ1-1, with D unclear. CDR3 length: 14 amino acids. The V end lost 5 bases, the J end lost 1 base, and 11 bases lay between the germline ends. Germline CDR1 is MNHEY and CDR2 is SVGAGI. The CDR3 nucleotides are TGTGCCAGCAGTACCAGACGGGAGAACACTGAAGCTTTCTTT. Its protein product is CASSTRRENTEAFF.

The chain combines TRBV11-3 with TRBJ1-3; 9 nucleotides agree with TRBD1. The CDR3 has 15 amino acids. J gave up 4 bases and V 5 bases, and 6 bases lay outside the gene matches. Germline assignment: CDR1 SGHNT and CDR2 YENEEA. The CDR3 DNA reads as TGTGCCAGCAGCGGAACAGGGGGCTCCGGAAACACCATATATTTT. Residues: CASSGTGGSGNTIYF.

CDR3 nucleotide sequence: TGTGCCTGGATCCGGGCAGGGTACACTGAAGCTTTCTTT. Its translation: CAWIRAGYTEAFF. The chain combines TRBV30 with TRBJ1-1; perhaps TRBD1 as D (5 bases). This CDR3 spans 13 amino acids. The germline V gene has CDR1 GTSNPN and CDR2 SVGIG (reference sequence). The ends were cut back, 4 bases at V and 3 bases at J, with 12 bases in the middle.

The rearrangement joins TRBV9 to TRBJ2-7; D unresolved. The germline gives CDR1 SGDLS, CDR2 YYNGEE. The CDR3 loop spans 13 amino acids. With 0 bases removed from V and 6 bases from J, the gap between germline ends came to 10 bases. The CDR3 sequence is CASSVAFRSEQYF. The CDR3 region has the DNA TGTGCCAGCAGCGTAGCTTTCCGGAGCGAGCAGTACTTC.

The CDR3 DNA sequence: TGTGCCAGCAGCCCCGCAACGCCAGGGGATGAGCAGTTCTTC. Its protein is CASSPATPGDEQFF. The chain couples TRBV7-3 to TRBJ2-1; possible D gene TRBD1, 6 bases. Germline lookup yields CDR1 SGHTA and CDR2 FQGTGA. V dropped 5 bases and J dropped 8 bases, with 16 bases sitting between them. The CDR3 contains 14 residues.

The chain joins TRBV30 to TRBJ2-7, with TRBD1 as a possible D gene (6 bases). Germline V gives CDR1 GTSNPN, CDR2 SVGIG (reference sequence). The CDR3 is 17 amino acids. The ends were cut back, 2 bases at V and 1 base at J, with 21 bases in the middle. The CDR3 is CAWSLPSRRGNSYEQYF. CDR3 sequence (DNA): TGTGCCTGGAGTCTCCCCTCGCGCAGGGGCAATTCCTACGAGCAGTACTTC.

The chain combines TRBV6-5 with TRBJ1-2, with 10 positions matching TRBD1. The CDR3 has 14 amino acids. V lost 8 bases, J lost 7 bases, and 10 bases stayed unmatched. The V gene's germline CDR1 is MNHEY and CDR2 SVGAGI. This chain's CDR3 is CASAIDRGRAGYTF. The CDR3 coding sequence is TGTGCCAGCGCGATCGACAGGGGGCGGGCTGGCTACACCTTC.

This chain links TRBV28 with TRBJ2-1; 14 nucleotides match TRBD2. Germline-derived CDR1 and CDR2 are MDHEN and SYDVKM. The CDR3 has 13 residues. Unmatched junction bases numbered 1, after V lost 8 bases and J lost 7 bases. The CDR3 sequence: CASRLAGGNEQFF. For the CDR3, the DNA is TGTGCCAGCCGACTAGCGGGGGGGAATGAGCAGTTCTTC. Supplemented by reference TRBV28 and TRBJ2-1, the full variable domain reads DVKVTQSSRYLVKRTGEKVFLECVQDMDHENMFWYRQDPGLGLRLIYFSYDVKMKEKGDIPEGYSVSREKKERFSLILESASTNQTSMYLCASRLAGGNEQFFGPGTRLTVL.

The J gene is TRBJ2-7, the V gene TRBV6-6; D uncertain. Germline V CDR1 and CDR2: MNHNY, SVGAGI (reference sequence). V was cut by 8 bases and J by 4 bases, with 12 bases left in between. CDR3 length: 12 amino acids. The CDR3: CASGLGQYEQYF. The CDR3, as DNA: TGTGCCAGCGGCCTTGGGCAGTACGAGCAGTACTTC.

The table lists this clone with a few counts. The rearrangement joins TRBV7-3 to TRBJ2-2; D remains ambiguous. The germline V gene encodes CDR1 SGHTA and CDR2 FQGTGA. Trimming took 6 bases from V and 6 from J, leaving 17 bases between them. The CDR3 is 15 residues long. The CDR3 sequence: CASSFRHSPAGELFF. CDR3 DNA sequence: TGTGCCAGCAGTTTTCGACATAGTCCCGCCGGGGAGCTGTTTTTT. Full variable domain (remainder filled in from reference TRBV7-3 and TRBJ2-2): GAGVSQTPSNKVTEKGKYVELRCDPISGHTALYWYRQSLGQGPEFLIYFQGTGAADDSGLPNDRFFAVRPEGSVSTLKIQRTERGDSAVYLCASSFRHSPAGELFFGEGSRLTVL.

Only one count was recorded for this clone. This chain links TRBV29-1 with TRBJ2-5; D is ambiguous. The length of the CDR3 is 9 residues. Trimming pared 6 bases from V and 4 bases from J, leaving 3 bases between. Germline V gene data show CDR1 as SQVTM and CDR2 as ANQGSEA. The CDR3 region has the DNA TGCAGCGTCGGAGAGACCCAGTACTTC. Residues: CSVGETQYF.

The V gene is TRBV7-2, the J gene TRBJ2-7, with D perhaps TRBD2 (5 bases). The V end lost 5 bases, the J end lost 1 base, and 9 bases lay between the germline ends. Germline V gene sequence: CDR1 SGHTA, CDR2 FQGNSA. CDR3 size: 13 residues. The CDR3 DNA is TGTGCCAGCAGCACAAGCGGATCCTACGAGCAGTACTTC. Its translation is CASSTSGSYEQYF.

CDR3: CASSLRGGWSPDTQYF. CDR3 in DNA: TGTGCCAGCAGCTTAAGGGGAGGATGGTCTCCAGATACGCAGTATTTT. This chain connects TRBV11-2 to TRBJ2-3, with a possible D match to TRBD2 (6 bases). The CDR3 loop spans 16 amino acids. Per the germline V gene, CDR1 is SGHAT and CDR2 is FQNNGV. Trimming removed 2 bases from V and 4 bases from J, with 16 bases in between.

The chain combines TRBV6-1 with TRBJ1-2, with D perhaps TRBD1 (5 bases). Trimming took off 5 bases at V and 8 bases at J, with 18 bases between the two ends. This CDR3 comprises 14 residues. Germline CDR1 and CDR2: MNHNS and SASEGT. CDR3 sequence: CASSKTTDSLGYTF. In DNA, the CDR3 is TGTGCCAGCAGTAAAACTACAGACAGCCTCGGCTACACCTTC.

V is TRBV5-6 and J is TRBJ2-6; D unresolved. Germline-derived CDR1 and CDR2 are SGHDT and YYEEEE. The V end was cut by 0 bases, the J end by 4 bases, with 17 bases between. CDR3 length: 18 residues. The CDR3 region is CASSLANSKFGGANVLTF. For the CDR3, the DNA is TGTGCCAGCAGCTTGGCCAACAGTAAATTTGGAGGGGCCAACGTCCTGACTTTC.

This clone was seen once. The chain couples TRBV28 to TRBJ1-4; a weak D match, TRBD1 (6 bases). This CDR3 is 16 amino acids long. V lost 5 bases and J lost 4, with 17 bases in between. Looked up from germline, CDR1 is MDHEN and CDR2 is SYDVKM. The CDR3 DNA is TGTGCCAGCAGTCCCCACCCGGGACAATTTAATGAAAAACTGTTTTTT. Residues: CASSPHPGQFNEKLFF.

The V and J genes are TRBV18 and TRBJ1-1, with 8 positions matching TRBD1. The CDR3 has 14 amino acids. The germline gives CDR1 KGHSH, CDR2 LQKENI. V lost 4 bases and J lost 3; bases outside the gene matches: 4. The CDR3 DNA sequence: TGTGCCAGCTCACAAACAGGGGGTGACACTGAAGCTTTCTTT. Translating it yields CASSQTGGDTEAFF.

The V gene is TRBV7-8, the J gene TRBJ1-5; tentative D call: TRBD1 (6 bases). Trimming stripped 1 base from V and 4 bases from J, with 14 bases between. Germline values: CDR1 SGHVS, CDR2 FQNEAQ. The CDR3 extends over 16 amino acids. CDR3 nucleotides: TGTGCCAGCAGCTTAGGGGGAGGGGGATTAAATCAGCCCCAGCATTTT. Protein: CASSLGGGGLNQPQHF.

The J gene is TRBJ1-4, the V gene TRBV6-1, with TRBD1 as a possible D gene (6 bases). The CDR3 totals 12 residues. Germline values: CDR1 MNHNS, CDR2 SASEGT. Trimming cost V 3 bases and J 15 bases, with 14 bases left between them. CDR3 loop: CASSEGAGVVFF. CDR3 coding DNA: TGTGCCAGCAGTGAGGGGGCAGGGGTGGTGTTTTTT.

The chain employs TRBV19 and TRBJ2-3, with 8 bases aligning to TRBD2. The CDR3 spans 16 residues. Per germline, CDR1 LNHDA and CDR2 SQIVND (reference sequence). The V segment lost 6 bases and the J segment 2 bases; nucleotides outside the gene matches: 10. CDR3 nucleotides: TGTGCCAGTAGCCACGGGGGGGGATCTTTCACAGATACGCAGTATTTT. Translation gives CASSHGGGSFTDTQYF.

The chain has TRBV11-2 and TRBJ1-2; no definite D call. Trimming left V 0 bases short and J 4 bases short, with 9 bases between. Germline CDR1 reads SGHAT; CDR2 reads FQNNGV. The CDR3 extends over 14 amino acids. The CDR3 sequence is CASSLDPSSYGYTF. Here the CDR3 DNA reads TGTGCCAGCAGCTTAGATCCAAGTAGCTATGGCTACACCTTC. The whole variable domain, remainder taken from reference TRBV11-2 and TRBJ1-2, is EAGVAQSPRYKIIEKRQSVAFWCNPISGHATLYWYQQILGQGPKLLIQFQNNGVVDDSQLPKDRFSAERLKGVDSTLKIQPAKLEDSAVYLCASSLDPSSYGYTFGSGTRLTVV.

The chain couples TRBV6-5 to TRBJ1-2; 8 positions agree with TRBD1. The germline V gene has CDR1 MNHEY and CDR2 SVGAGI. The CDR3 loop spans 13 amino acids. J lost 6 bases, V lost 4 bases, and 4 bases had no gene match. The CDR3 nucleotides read TGTGCCAGCAGTTTACAGGGGGAAAATGGCTACACCTTC. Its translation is CASSLQGENGYTF.

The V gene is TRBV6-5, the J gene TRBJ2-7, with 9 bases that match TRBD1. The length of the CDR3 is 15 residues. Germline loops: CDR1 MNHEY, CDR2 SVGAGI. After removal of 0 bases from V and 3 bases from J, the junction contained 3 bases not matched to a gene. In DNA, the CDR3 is TGTGCCAGCAGTTACTCGCAGACAGGGGGCTACGAGCAGTACTTC. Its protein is CASSYSQTGGYEQYF.

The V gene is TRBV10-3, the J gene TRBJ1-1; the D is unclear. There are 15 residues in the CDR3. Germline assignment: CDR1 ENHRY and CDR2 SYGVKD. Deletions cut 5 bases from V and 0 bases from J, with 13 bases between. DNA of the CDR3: TGTGCCATCAGTACGACAACCCTTATGAACACTGAAGCTTTCTTT. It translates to CAISTTTLMNTEAFF.

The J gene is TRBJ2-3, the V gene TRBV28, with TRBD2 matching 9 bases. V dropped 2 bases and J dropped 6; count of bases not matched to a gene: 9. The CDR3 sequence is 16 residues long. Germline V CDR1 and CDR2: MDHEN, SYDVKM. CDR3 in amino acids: CASSLVVAGEGDTQYF. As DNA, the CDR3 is TGTGCCAGCAGTTTAGTGGTAGCGGGAGAGGGGGATACGCAGTATTTT.

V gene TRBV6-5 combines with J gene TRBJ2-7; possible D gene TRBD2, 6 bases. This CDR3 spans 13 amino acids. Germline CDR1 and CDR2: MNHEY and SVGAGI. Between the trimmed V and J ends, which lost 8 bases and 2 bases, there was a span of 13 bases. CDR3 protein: CASHWTGAYEQYF. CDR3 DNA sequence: TGTGCCAGCCATTGGACGGGAGCCTACGAGCAGTACTTC.

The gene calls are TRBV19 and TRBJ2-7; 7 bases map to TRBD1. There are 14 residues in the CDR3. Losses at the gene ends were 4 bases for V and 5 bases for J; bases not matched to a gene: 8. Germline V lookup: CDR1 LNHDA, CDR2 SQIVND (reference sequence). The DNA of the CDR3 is TGTGCCAGTAGTAACTGGGTTGGACAGGACGAGCAGTACTTC. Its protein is CASSNWVGQDEQYF.